The 28 T cell receptor beta chains in this list originate from one sample, sequenced in a study of PD-1 blockade in classical Hodgkin lymphoma. Using immunoSEQ multiplex PCR, the repertoire was profiled, and TCRdb retains in-frame clones only, with some absent. The sample carries more than 2,500 clones, under 85% recorded once. All patients relapsed after autologous stem cell transplantation, and brentuximab vedotin exposure varied. From thawed PBMCs, CD8+ T cells were isolated by magnetic negative selection. Sequenced material: CD8+ T cells from blood, taken at baseline. These receptors were obtained from a human donor with classical Hodgkin lymphoma.

The CDR3 bases are TGTGCCAGCAGCTTGGGGGGCGAGCAGTACTTC. It yields the protein CASSLGGEQYF. V is TRBV5-8 and J is TRBJ2-7; D not resolved. V gave up 0 bases and J gave up 6 bases, with 4 bases separating them. Per germline, CDR1 SGHTS and CDR2 YDEGEE. The CDR3 runs to 11 residues. Drawing the rest from reference TRBV5-8 and TRBJ2-7, the complete variable domain is EAGVTQSPTHLIKTRGQQATLRCSPISGHTSVYWYQQALGLGLQFLLWYDEGEERNRGNFPPRFSGRQFPNYSSELNVNALELEDSALYLCASSLGGEQYFGPGTRLTVT.

The table lists this clone with a few counts. V and J are TRBV2 and TRBJ2-1; no firm D call. CDR3 size: 13 residues. Germline V gene data show CDR1 as SNHLY and CDR2 as FYNNEI. V was clipped by 8 bases and J by 6 bases, with 14 bases between them. In DNA form, the CDR3 reads TGTGCCAGCGCGGCTAGGACCGGCAATGAGCAGTTCTTC. Amino acid sequence: CASAARTGNEQFF.

The CDR3 DNA reads TGTGCCAGCAGCGTAGAGGGGGGACTCCGCGGCGAGCAGTACTTC. It is translated as CASSVEGGLRGEQYF. The rearrangement uses TRBV9 and TRBJ2-7; D tentatively reads TRBD1 or TRBD2 (6 bases each). Germline loops: CDR1 SGDLS, CDR2 YYNGEE. The V end lost 0 bases, the J end lost 6 bases, and 16 bases lay between the germline ends. This CDR3 region has 15 residues.

This clone has only one observation. The chain uses TRBV6-8 and TRBJ2-5; no clear D. The CDR3 has 12 amino acids. V shed 6 bases and J shed 3 bases, with 8 bases lying between them. Germline CDR1 is MNHGY and CDR2 is SAAAGT. CDR3 protein: CASSNREETQYF. Here the CDR3 DNA reads TGTGCCAGCAGCAATAGGGAAGAGACCCAGTACTTC.

The chain combines TRBV30 with TRBJ2-2; D may be TRBD1 (5 bases). V shed 5 bases and J shed 5 bases, with 15 bases lying between them. There are 14 residues in the CDR3. Germline V lookup: CDR1 GTSNPN, CDR2 SVGIG (reference sequence). The chain's CDR3 is CAWGAGMGTGELFF. The DNA for the CDR3 is TGTGCCTGGGGGGCAGGGATGGGGACCGGGGAGCTGTTTTTT.

This chain connects TRBV5-4 to TRBJ2-5; D gene ambiguous. TRBJ2-7 matches the DNA end more closely, so the J call is doubtful. The CDR3 sequence is 14 residues long. CDR1 SGHNT and CDR2 YYREEE come from the germline V gene (reference sequence). The CDR3 is CASSLDASSYEQYF. The CDR3, as DNA: TGTGCCAGCAGCTTGGATGCGTCGTCCTACGAGCAGTACTTC.

This chain connects TRBV5-8 to TRBJ1-5; D gene uncertain. Per the germline V gene, CDR1 is SGHTS and CDR2 is YDEGEE. The V end was cut by 3 bases, the J end by 0 bases, with 13 bases between. This CDR3 is built from 16 residues. The CDR3 nucleotides are TGTGCCAGCAGCTCCCTTGAGGGAATTAGCAATCAGCCCCAGCATTTT. Translation: CASSSLEGISNQPQHF.

This clone has only one observation. This chain uses TRBV5-4 with TRBJ2-5; 9 bases are a match to TRBD2. This CDR3 contains 16 residues. Germline V CDR1 and CDR2: SGHNT, YYREEE (reference sequence). J gave up 4 bases and V 0 bases, and 7 bases lay outside the gene matches. The CDR3 DNA is TGTGCCAGCAGCTTGGGGGATAGCGGGAGTGGAGAGACCCAGTACTTC. This sequence encodes CASSLGDSGSGETQYF.

The rearrangement links TRBV7-9 to TRBJ1-2; no clear D gene. Germline V gene sequence: CDR1 SEHNR, CDR2 FQNEAQ (reference sequence). V was cut by 0 bases and J by 6 bases, with 11 bases left in between. There are 14 residues in the CDR3. The CDR3: CASSLARGPDGYTF. The DNA for the CDR3 is TGTGCCAGCAGCTTAGCCCGAGGACCGGATGGCTACACCTTC.

This clone appeared once. One end of the junction does not line up with germline, which may come from a read error. The genes are TRBV29-1 and TRBJ2-7, with D possibly TRBD2 on 6 matching bases. CDR1 and CDR2 (germline): SQVTM, ANQGSEA. The length of the CDR3 is 13 residues. The CDR3, as DNA: TGCAGCGTTGGAGTGGGGGACTCCCACGAGCAGTACTTC. It specifies CSVGVGDSHEQYF.

This clone rates as large. The chain joins TRBV7-2 to TRBJ2-7; D remains unclear. Trimming stripped 2 bases from V and 7 bases from J, with 18 bases between. Germline CDR1 reads SGHTA; CDR2 reads FQGNSA. CDR3 length equals 15 residues. This chain's CDR3 is CASSLLVSISKEQYF. The CDR3 coding sequence is TGTGCCAGCAGCTTATTGGTGTCTATCTCTAAGGAGCAGTACTTC.

This clone was seen once. This sequence joins TRBV5-4 and TRBJ2-5, with D possibly matching TRBD1 (6 bases). CDR1 SGHNT and CDR2 YYREEE come from the germline V gene (reference sequence). Trimming took 6 bases from V and 5 from J, leaving 23 bases between them. CDR3 length: 16 residues. The CDR3 reads CASIPPGVFGAETQYF. In DNA, the CDR3 is TGTGCCAGCATCCCACCAGGGGTATTCGGCGCGGAGACCCAGTACTTC. The whole variable domain, filled in from reference TRBV5-4 and TRBJ2-5, reads ETGVTQSPTHLIKTRGQQVTLRCSSQSGHNTVSWYQQALGQGPQFIFQYYREEENGRGNFPPRFSGLQFPNYSSELNVNALELDDSALYLCASIPPGVFGAETQYFGPGTRLLVL.

The chain employs TRBV4-1 and TRBJ1-2; D may be TRBD1 (6 bases). V was clipped by 4 bases and J by 1 base, with 16 bases between them. The CDR3 is 16 amino acids. Germline V gene lookup returns CDR1 MGHRA and CDR2 YSYEKL. The CDR3 loop reads CASSLSQTGINYGYTF. The CDR3 region has the DNA TGCGCCAGCAGCCTATCTCAGACAGGAATTAACTATGGCTACACCTTC.

The chain couples TRBV28 to TRBJ2-5, with TRBD2 matching 7 bases. Germline V gene sequence: CDR1 MDHEN, CDR2 SYDVKM. The CDR3 spans 15 residues. J lost 5 bases, V lost 1 base, and 7 bases had no gene match. Here the CDR3 reads CASSLSRREWETQYF. The CDR3 nucleotides read TGTGCCAGCAGTTTATCAAGGCGGGAGTGGGAGACCCAGTACTTC.

The chain employs TRBV7-6 and TRBJ2-3; D gene uncertain. Germline CDR1 reads SGHVS; CDR2 reads FNYEAQ. This CDR3 has 13 residues. Trimming stripped 5 bases from V and 5 bases from J, with 11 bases between. The CDR3 bases are TGTGCCAGCAGCGACCCGCGGAAAGATACGCAGTATTTT. Its protein product is CASSDPRKDTQYF.

The V call is TRBV7-8, the J call TRBJ2-7; possible D gene TRBD1, 5 bases. Per the germline V gene, CDR1 is SGHVS and CDR2 is FQNEAQ. CDR3 size: 20 residues. V lost 0 bases and J lost 2, with 26 bases in between. The CDR3 region is CASSLALIGSAWGLTYEQYF. The CDR3 nucleotides read TGTGCCAGCAGCTTAGCGTTGATAGGGTCAGCTTGGGGCCTTACCTACGAGCAGTACTTC.

The chain carries TRBV9 and TRBJ1-1, with a tentative D call TRBD1 (6 bases). This CDR3 is 14 amino acids long. In germline, CDR1 is SGDLS, CDR2 YYNGEE. The V gene lost 4 bases and the J gene lost 1 base, with 11 bases spanning the gap. The CDR3 region is CASSYGGANTEAFF. CDR3 nucleotide sequence: TGTGCCAGCAGCTATGGGGGGGCGAACACTGAAGCTTTCTTT.

The DNA of the CDR3 is TGTGCCAGCAGCTTGGCGCACCAAAATTCACCCCTCCACTTT. Translating gives CASSLAHQNSPLHF. This chain uses TRBV5-6 with TRBJ1-6; D is unresolved. The CDR3 has 14 residues. V shed 0 bases and J shed 7 bases, with 8 bases lying between them. Germline V lookup: CDR1 SGHDT, CDR2 YYEEEE.

The chain recombines TRBV9 with TRBJ2-7; 7 bases align to TRBD1. The CDR3 is 16 residues long. The germline V gene has CDR1 SGDLS and CDR2 YYNGEE. V shed 0 bases and J 2 bases; nucleotides not matched to a gene: 8. The CDR3 region is CASSVGRQGLAYEQYF. The CDR3, as DNA: TGTGCCAGCAGCGTAGGACGACAGGGATTGGCCTACGAGCAGTACTTC.

This chain links TRBV4-3 with TRBJ1-2, with 8 bases lining up with TRBD1. CDR3 length: 15 amino acids. The germline gives CDR1 LGHNA, CDR2 YSLEER. V lost 10 bases and J lost 0; bases outside the gene matches: 10. CDR3 sequence reads: CATTMTGAANYGYTF. The CDR3 coding sequence is TGCGCCACCACAATGACAGGGGCCGCTAACTATGGCTACACCTTC.

This clone was counted only a few times. The genes are TRBV7-3 and TRBJ2-7; 8 positions match TRBD1. The CDR3 consists of 13 residues. Trimming took 3 bases from V and 3 from J; bases not matched to a gene: 1. Germline loops: CDR1 SGHTA, CDR2 FQGTGA. The CDR3 DNA reads TGTGCCAGCAGCTTGGGACAGGACTACGAGCAGTACTTC. It codes for CASSLGQDYEQYF.

The chain links TRBV11-2 to TRBJ2-1; perhaps TRBD2 as D (5 bases). Germline-derived CDR1 and CDR2 are SGHAT and FQNNGV. This CDR3 comprises 16 residues. V gave up 3 bases and J gave up 6 bases, with 18 bases separating them. The CDR3 DNA reads as TGTGCCAGCAGCTTTGCCGGGAAAGGATGGCCCAATGAGCAGTTCTTC. Translation gives CASSFAGKGWPNEQFF.

The V call is TRBV27, the J call TRBJ1-2, with D perhaps matching TRBD1 (6 bases). The CDR3 is made up of 14 amino acids. The ends were cut back, 6 bases at V and 0 bases at J, with 11 bases in the middle. CDR1 and CDR2 (germline): MNHEY, SMNVEV (reference sequence). CDR3 DNA: TGTGCCAGCAGCCAGGGGCTGGCTAACTATGGCTACACCTTC. Translating it yields CASSQGLANYGYTF.

By sample fraction, this clone is large (0.1 to 1%). The chain couples TRBV5-4 to TRBJ2-2, with TRBD1 identical over 9 bases. Germline V gene data show CDR1 as SGHNT and CDR2 as YYREEE (reference sequence). The trim removed 4 bases at V and 3 bases at J, leaving 13 bases unmatched. The length of the CDR3 is 18 residues. The CDR3 reads CASSAQGAEWVYTGELFF. CDR3 bases: TGTGCCAGCAGCGCACAGGGGGCGGAGTGGGTTTACACCGGGGAGCTGTTTTTT.

This clone came up a few times. The J gene is TRBJ2-1, the V gene TRBV6-5; a possible D gene is TRBD1 (6 bases). This CDR3 spans 16 amino acids. The germline V gene encodes CDR1 MNHEY and CDR2 SVGAGI. Trimming removed 4 bases at V and 7 bases at J, with 20 bases between. Here the CDR3 reads CASSWSLRGSKNEQFF. CDR3 nucleotides: TGTGCCAGCAGTTGGAGCCTCAGGGGATCTAAGAATGAGCAGTTCTTC.

V and J are TRBV6-9 and TRBJ2-5; tentative D call: TRBD2 (5 bases). Trimming stripped 3 bases from V and 3 bases from J, with 11 bases between. CDR3 length: 14 amino acids. Germline loops: CDR1 MNHGY, CDR2 SVAAGI. CDR3 DNA sequence: TGTGCCAGCAGTTACGGAGCGGCCGAAGAGACCCAGTACTTC. Translation: CASSYGAAEETQYF.

V and J are TRBV7-3 and TRBJ1-2; no clear D gene. Germline V CDR1 and CDR2: SGHTA, FQGTGA. The CDR3 covers 13 residues. The V end was cut by 2 bases, the J end by 6 bases, with 10 bases between. This chain's CDR3 is CASSLCSVHGYTF. The CDR3 region has the DNA TGTGCCAGCAGCTTATGCAGCGTACATGGCTACACCTTC.

The chain has TRBV28 and TRBJ2-5, with 7 bases identical to TRBD1. The DNA end favors TRBJ2-7, so the J call may be wrong. The CDR3 is made up of 16 amino acids. Germline V lookup: CDR1 MDHEN, CDR2 SYDVKM. The CDR3 loop is CASSLQGVPSSYEQYF. The CDR3 bases are TGTGCCAGCAGTTTACAGGGGGTACCTAGCTCCTACGAGCAGTACTTC.